This TCR beta chain was recovered during a study of blood T cell repertoires in COVID-19. Study details: PBMCs, B-cell-depleted T cells, or T cells were the source of the cDNA or gDNA that made up the material.

This clone was seen once. Trimming at V came to 6 bases and at J to 4 bases, leaving 9 bases not matched to a gene. Germline values: CDR1 SEHNR, CDR2 FQNEAQ (reference sequence). This CDR3 contains 16 residues. Clones were read by immunoSEQ multiplex PCR, and TCRdb kept only the in-frame ones, dropping some. In the table there are roughly 300,000 clones, about nine tenths of which are singletons. Recruits, aged about 18 to 89 years, lived in 20 to 30 US areas. Clinical history reported by participants formed the basis on which cohorts were assigned. This sequence originates from a young man who had recovered from COVID-19. Input material: PBMCs or T cells enriched from blood (not recorded which). The chain employs TRBV7-9 and TRBJ2-6, with TRBD1 identical over 7 bases. The CDR3 here is CASRTGFPSGANVLTF. CDR3 DNA sequence: TGTGCCAGCAGGACAGGGTTTCCTAGCGGGGCCAACGTCCTGACTTTC.